The rows below give T cell receptor beta chains drawn from one sample of a study of early T cells in non-severe SARS-CoV-2 infection. MiXCR was run by TCRdb on the 5' RACE reads, yielding one entry per CDR3 protein. The sample lists about 110,000 distinct CDR3 sequences; around an eighth were seen once. Specimen: whole blood. Receptors originate from an adult who was a healthcare worker with PCR-confirmed SARS-CoV-2 infection or an uninfected control (not recorded which). Each CDR3 is given with its conserved first and last residue. The order of the fields is clone size, D gene, J gene, V gene, CDR3 DNA, CDR3 protein. D genes are given only for firm matches. Expanded clones get a size class; other rows say once, few or many, or leave the size out.

>few|NA|TRBJ1-1|TRBV5-1
TGCGCCAGCAGCACCGGACCTTTGAACACTGAAGCTTTCTTT
CASSTGPLNTEAFF
>many|NA|TRBJ2-7|TRBV7-8
TGTGCCAGCAGCTTAGAAAGTAGTCTCGTCGGAGGGGACGAGCAGTACTTC
CASSLESSLVGGDEQYF
>many|TRBD1|TRBJ2-1|TRBV6-5
TGTGCCAGCAGTCGCACAGGGGGCTCCTACAATGAGCAGTTCTTC
CASSRTGGSYNEQFF
>few|TRBD1|TRBJ2-2|TRBV24-1
TGTGCCACCAGCCAAGGACAGGGGGCTGGGACCGGGGAGCTGTTTTTT
CATSQGQGAGTGELFF
>NA|TRBD2|TRBJ2-1|TRBV6-6
TGTGCCAGCAACGGACTAGCTGCCAATGAGCAGTTCTTC
CASNGLAANEQFF
>many|NA|TRBJ1-2|TRBV10-3
TGTGCCATCAGTGGGCAGACTAACTATGGCTACACCTTC
CAISGQTNYGYTF
>many|NA|TRBJ2-7|TRBV11-2
TGTGCCAGCACCCCCGCAGGCTCCTACGAGCAGTACTTC
CASTPAGSYEQYF
>NA|NA|TRBJ2-1|TRBV7-8
TGTGCCAGCAGCTTAGTCGAGTTCGACTCGAGCTCCTACAATGAGCAGTTCTTC
CASSLVEFDSSSYNEQFF
>few|TRBD1|TRBJ2-3|TRBV7-3
TGTGCCAGCAGCCAGGACAGGACGAGATATACAGATACGCAGTATTTT
CASSQDRTRYTDTQYF
>many|TRBD2|TRBJ2-1|TRBV28
TGTGCCAGCAGTCCCTACCGGGGAGGGAATGAGCAGTTCTTC
CASSPYRGGNEQFF
>many|TRBD1|TRBJ2-6|TRBV12-5
TGTGCTAGTGCCAGAGACAGGGTCTCTGGGGCCAACGTCCTGACTTTC
CASARDRVSGANVLTF
>many|NA|TRBJ2-3|TRBV7-2
TGTGCCAGCAGCCTCGGACTAAGCACAGATACGCAGTATTTT
CASSLGLSTDTQYF
>few|NA|TRBJ1-4|TRBV29-1
TGCAGCGTTGAAGATCGATTGGCCTCAGGGGAAAAACTGTTTTTT
CSVEDRLASGEKLFF
>NA|NA|TRBJ2-7|TRBV10-2
TGCGCCGTCCGGCCCCAAGGAAACGAGCAGTACTTC
CAVRPQGNEQYF
>NA|NA|TRBJ2-3|TRBV21-1
TGTGCCAGCAGCAAAAGACTAGCGGGAGAGGGAGATACGCAGTATTTT
CASSKRLAGEGDTQYF
>NA|TRBD2|TRBJ2-1|TRBV12-3/TRBV12-4
TGTGCCAGCAGAGTAGCGGGCAATGAGCAGTTCTTC
CASRVAGNEQFF
>few|NA|TRBJ2-1|TRBV10-3
TGTGCCATCGGGGGCAACAGCAATGAGCAGTTCTTC
CAIGGNSNEQFF
>many|NA|TRBJ1-1|TRBV28
TGTGCCAGCAGTTTAGATACAGGGATGAACACTGAAGCTTTCTTT
CASSLDTGMNTEAFF
>NA|TRBD1|TRBJ1-4|TRBV6-6
TGTGCCAGCGGCCTGGCAGGGGGATTTAATGAAAAACTGTTTTTT
CASGLAGGFNEKLFF
>few|TRBD1|TRBJ1-1|TRBV12-3/TRBV12-4
TGTGCCAGCAGCCAGACAGGGGGGATCACTGAAGCTTTCTTT
CASSQTGGITEAFF
>many|TRBD2|TRBJ2-2|TRBV9
TGTGCCAGCAGCCGTCAGACTAGCGGGAGTGCCGGGGAGCTGTTTTTT
CASSRQTSGSAGELFF
>few|TRBD1|TRBJ2-3|TRBV5-1
TGCGCCAGCAGCCTTCGTTGGACAGGGAGCACAGATACGCAGTATTTT
CASSLRWTGSTDTQYF
>NA|NA|TRBJ1-1|TRBV29-1
TGCAGCGTTGCAGGGATCACTGAAGCTTTCTTT
CSVAGITEAFF
>NA|NA|TRBJ2-5|TRBV5-4
TGTGCCAGCAGCAGGGAGGAGACCCAGTACTTC
CASSREETQYF
>few|NA|TRBJ2-5|TRBV7-3
TGTGCCAGCAGCTTAAGGGGGCGCGGAGAGACCCAGTACTTC
CASSLRGRGETQYF
>few|NA|TRBJ2-7|TRBV5-4
TGTGCCAGCAGCTTGGAAAGGGACTACGAGCAGTACTTC
CASSLERDYEQYF
>many|TRBD1|TRBJ1-1|TRBV3-1
TGTGCCAGCAGCCAAGGACAGGGGGCGCGTACTGAAGCTTTCTTT
CASSQGQGARTEAFF
>few|NA|TRBJ1-1|TRBV11-2
TGTGCCAGCAGCCCGGGCGGGGGCGGTGAAGCTTTCTTT
CASSPGGGGEAFF
>many|TRBD1|TRBJ2-7|TRBV29-1
TGCAGCGTTATCTCCGGGACAGGGGCTACGAAGCAGTACTTC
CSVISGTGATKQYF
>many|NA|TRBJ1-2|TRBV6-1
TGTGCCAGCAGTGAACTCGGGGGAGTACAAGGCTACACCTTC
CASSELGGVQGYTF
>many|NA|TRBJ1-6|TRBV19
TGTGCCAGTAGTAGGGAGGCCTATAGATCACCCCTCCACTTT
CASSREAYRSPLHF
>NA|TRBD2|TRBJ2-3|TRBV11-3
TGTGCCAGCAGCCCCACTAGCGGAGCAATCACAGATACGCAGTATTTT
CASSPTSGAITDTQYF
>many|NA|TRBJ2-1|TRBV9
TGTGCCAGCAGCGTAGGGGTGCCCTACAATGAGCAGTTCTTC
CASSVGVPYNEQFF
>few|TRBD2|TRBJ2-7|TRBV7-9
TGTGCCAGCCGGGAGGGCCACGAGCAGTACTTC
CASREGHEQYF
>many|NA|TRBJ2-7|TRBV12-3/TRBV12-4
TGTGCCAGCAGTTTAGAAAGGTGGGGGGCGTGGAACGAGCAGTACTTC
CASSLERWGAWNEQYF
>many|TRBD2|TRBJ2-1|TRBV12-3/TRBV12-4
TGTGCCAGCAGCCTTAGCGGGACCCTTTCACATGAGCAGTTCTTC
CASSLSGTLSHEQFF
>many|NA|TRBJ1-6|TRBV3-1
TGTGCCAGCAGCCAATCGGCGGGGTCACCCCTCCACTTT
CASSQSAGSPLHF
>few|TRBD2|TRBJ2-5|TRBV6-6
TGTGCCAGCAGTTACTCTCCGACTAGCCGACACCAAGAGACCCAGTACTTC
CASSYSPTSRHQETQYF
>many|NA|TRBJ2-2|TRBV3-1
TGTGCCAGCAGCCAAGATAGGACGCCAGGAAAGCTACCTGCTATCCTTAACACCGGGGAGCTGTTTTTT
CASSQDRTPGKLPAILNTGELFF
>NA|TRBD1|TRBJ1-2|TRBV29-1
TGCAGCGTTGGACAGGGCTATGGCTACACCTTC
CSVGQGYGYTF
>few|NA|TRBJ2-1|TRBV5-4
TGTGCCAGCAGCTTGGGCCTTAATGAGCAGTTCTTC
CASSLGLNEQFF
>NA|NA|TRBJ1-1|TRBV2
TGTGCCAGCAGCCCTCCAAATCTGAGGGGTATTAATGAAGCTTTCTTT
CASSPPNLRGINEAFF
>few|NA|TRBJ2-5|TRBV11-2
TGTGCCAGCAGCTTACCCGGCGGGGCGGCCCTGGAGACCCAGTACTTC
CASSLPGGAALETQYF
>few|NA|TRBJ1-1|TRBV12-3/TRBV12-4
TGTGCCAGCGGGCAGTACACTGAAGCTTTCTTT
CASGQYTEAFF
>few|NA|TRBJ2-1|TRBV29-1
TGCAGCGCCGGGACACTCTACAATGAGCAGTTCTTC
CSAGTLYNEQFF
>NA|TRBD1|TRBJ2-3|TRBV7-8
TGTGCCAGCAGCCCTCTGGGCAAGGCAGGGGGTAATGTAGATACGCAGTATTTT
CASSPLGKAGGNVDTQYF
>NA|TRBD2|TRBJ2-3|TRBV6-5
TGTGCCAGCAGTACACTAGCGGGAACAGATACGCAGTATTTT
CASSTLAGTDTQYF
>NA|NA|TRBJ1-1|TRBV29-1
TGCAGCGTTGGGGGGACTGAAGTTTTCTTT
CSVGGTEVFF
>few|NA|TRBJ1-1|TRBV29-1
TGCAGCGTTGCGGGCCAGAACACTGAAGCTTTCTTT
CSVAGQNTEAFF
>few|TRBD2|TRBJ2-3|TRBV20-1
TGCAGTGCTAGGGATCAACTAGCGGGGGGTTTTAGCACAGATACGCAGTATTTT
CSARDQLAGGFSTDTQYF